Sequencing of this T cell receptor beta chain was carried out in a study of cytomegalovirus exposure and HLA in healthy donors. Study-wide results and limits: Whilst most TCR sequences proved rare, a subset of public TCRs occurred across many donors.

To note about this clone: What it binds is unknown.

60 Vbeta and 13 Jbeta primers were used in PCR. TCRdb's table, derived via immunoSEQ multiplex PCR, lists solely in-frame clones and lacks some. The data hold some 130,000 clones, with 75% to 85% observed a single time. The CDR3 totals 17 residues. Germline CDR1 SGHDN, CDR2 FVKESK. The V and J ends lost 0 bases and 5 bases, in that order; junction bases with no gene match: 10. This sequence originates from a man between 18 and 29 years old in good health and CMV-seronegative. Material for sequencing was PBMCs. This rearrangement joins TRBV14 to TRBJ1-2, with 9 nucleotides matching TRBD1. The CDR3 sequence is CASSQERGPGQGYGYTF. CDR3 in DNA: TGTGCCAGCAGCCAAGAGAGGGGTCCGGGACAGGGATATGGCTACACCTTC.